Below, 25 T cell receptor beta chains from the same sample are listed, as sequenced in a study of cytomegalovirus exposure and HLA in healthy donors. The PCR had 60 Vbeta and 13 Jbeta primers. Generated by immunoSEQ multiplex PCR, the TCRdb table keeps only in-frame clones and is missing some. In total, the table holds about 92,000 clones. The sequenced sample was PBMCs. These receptors came from a man in his fifties or sixties in good health and CMV-seropositive.

This chain uses TRBV11-3 with TRBJ2-7; D might be TRBD1 (5 bases). Germline CDR1 is SGHNT and CDR2 is YENEEA. The CDR3 is 16 amino acids. Trimming removed 0 bases at V and 2 bases at J, with 14 bases between. The CDR3 coding sequence is TGTGCCAGCAGCTTAGATCGTGCAGGGTTTACCTACGAGCAGTACTTC. Protein: CASSLDRAGFTYEQYF.

J is TRBJ1-2 and V is TRBV30, with TRBD1 matching over 7 bases. This CDR3 is built from 19 residues. The V and J ends lost 1 base and 4 bases, in that order; junction bases with no gene match: 21. CDR1 and CDR2 (germline): GTSNPN, SVGIG (reference sequence). This CDR3 reads CAWSGGQSNPPLSPYGYTF. CDR3 DNA: TGTGCCTGGAGTGGGGGACAGTCGAACCCCCCGCTTTCCCCCTATGGCTACACCTTC.

This sequence joins TRBV7-9 and TRBJ2-4; perhaps TRBD2 as D (5 bases). Per germline, CDR1 SEHNR and CDR2 FQNEAQ (reference sequence). The germline V and J ends were trimmed by 1 base and 14 bases, with 9 bases remaining between them. The CDR3 spans 11 residues. CDR3 sequence reads: CASSLEGLKYF. CDR3 DNA sequence: TGTGCCAGCAGCTTAGAAGGACTTAAGTACTTC.

The J gene is TRBJ2-5, the V gene TRBV25-1; 7 bases align to TRBD2. Germline CDR1 and CDR2: MGHDK and SYGVNS. This CDR3 has 11 amino acids. V shed 4 bases, J shed 11 bases, and the junction held 4 bases outside the gene matches. The CDR3 DNA sequence: TGTGCCAGCAGTGGAGCGGGAAAACAGTACTTC. This codes for CASSGAGKQYF.

Note on this clone: The same CDR3 can be traced to other DNA sequences in this sample. The chain carries TRBV29-1 and TRBJ2-2; D might be TRBD1 (5 bases). Germline-derived CDR1 and CDR2 are SQVTM and ANQGSEA. This CDR3 is built from 13 residues. The V end lost 4 bases, the J end lost 2 bases, and 8 bases lay between the germline ends. The CDR3, as DNA: TGCAGCGTTGGGACACCAAACACCGGGGAGCTGTTTTTT. Amino acid sequence: CSVGTPNTGELFF.

V and J are TRBV21-1 and TRBJ2-7; the listed D gene, TRBD2, was not tested against the DNA. TRBV21-1 is a recognized pseudogene. The CDR3 is made up of 15 amino acids. The CDR3 nucleotides read TGTGCCAGCAGCTCCAGGAGAGCGGGAGAGGAAGAGCAGTACGTC. It is translated as CASSSRRAGEEEQYV.

The V and J genes are TRBV18 and TRBJ1-2; 10 nucleotides line up with TRBD1. This CDR3 comprises 16 residues. Germline V gene sequence: CDR1 KGHSH, CDR2 LQKENI. J was trimmed by 4 bases and V by 0 bases; bases with no gene match: 5. The CDR3 reads CASSPPRTGGGYGYTF. As DNA, the CDR3 is TGTGCCAGCTCACCACCTAGGACAGGGGGAGGCTATGGCTACACCTTC. Based on the CDR3 plus reference TRBV18 and TRBJ1-2, the full variable domain is NAGVMQNPRHLVRRRGQEARLRCSPMKGHSHVYWYRQLPEEGLKFMVYLQKENIIDESGMPKERFSAEFPKEGPSILRIQQVVRGDSAAYFCASSPPRTGGGYGYTFGSGTRLTVV.

This chain links TRBV11-2 with TRBJ1-4, with D possibly being TRBD1 (6 bases). CDR1 and CDR2 from the germline V gene are SGHAT and FQNNGV. This CDR3 region has 15 residues. Trimming took off 3 bases at V and 10 bases at J, with 18 bases between the two ends. CDR3 DNA: TGTGCCAGCAGCTTCAACCCAGGGGTTGGTGTAAAACTGTTTTTT. It yields the protein CASSFNPGVGVKLFF.

The chain has TRBV10-3 and TRBJ2-5; 10 nucleotides align to TRBD2. The CDR3 runs 14 residues. J gave up 5 bases and V 10 bases, and 10 bases lay outside the gene matches. The germline V gene has CDR1 ENHRY and CDR2 SYGVKD. The CDR3 region is CATEASGSFETQYF. CDR3 bases: TGTGCCACCGAAGCTAGCGGGAGTTTTGAGACCCAGTACTTC.

The J gene is TRBJ1-2, the V gene TRBV18; possibly TRBD1 for D (5 bases). Germline assignment: CDR1 KGHSH and CDR2 LQKENI. The CDR3 is 14 amino acids. Trimming pared 4 bases from V and 4 bases from J, leaving 13 bases between. CDR3 DNA: TGTGCCAGCTCACTCCTCCCGGACACCTATGGCTACACCTTC. Translated: CASSLLPDTYGYTF.

The genes are TRBV25-1 and TRBJ2-2; 8 nucleotides match TRBD1. Germline loops: CDR1 MGHDK, CDR2 SYGVNS. CDR3 length equals 14 residues. Unmatched junction bases numbered 5, after V lost 6 bases and J lost 5 bases. The CDR3 protein is CASSQGAWTGELFF. The DNA for the CDR3 is TGTGCCAGCAGCCAGGGGGCTTGGACCGGGGAGCTGTTTTTT.

Remarks on this clone: Germline and junction disagree at one end, which may indicate a read error. The chain employs TRBV30 and TRBJ1-2; 12 bases agree with TRBD1. The CDR3 extends over 16 amino acids. The V gene's germline CDR1 is GTSNPN and CDR2 SVGIG (reference sequence). CDR3: CAWSPGTGGQNYGCTF. The CDR3 coding sequence is TGTGCCTGGAGTCCCGGGACAGGGGGCCAGAACTATGGCTGCACCTTC.

CDR3 region: CASSIDRGRGYTF. In DNA form, the CDR3 reads TGTGCCAGCAGTATCGACAGGGGAAGAGGCTACACCTTC. The J gene is TRBJ1-2, the V gene TRBV6-1; 8 bases are shared with TRBD1. Losses at the gene ends were 5 bases for V and 8 bases for J; bases not matched to a gene: 7. The CDR3 loop spans 13 amino acids. The germline gives CDR1 MNHNS, CDR2 SASEGT.

This chain joins TRBV4-3 and TRBJ1-1, with a possible D match to TRBD1 (5 bases). The V gene's germline CDR1 is LGHNA and CDR2 YSLEER. The CDR3 is made up of 14 amino acids. The germline V and J ends were trimmed by 6 bases and 5 bases, with 16 bases remaining between them. CDR3 in amino acids: CASREESRDTEAFF. CDR3 nucleotide sequence: TGCGCCAGCAGGGAAGAGAGCAGGGATACTGAAGCTTTCTTT.

The chain combines TRBV29-1 with TRBJ2-7; 7 bases line up with TRBD1. The trim removed 6 bases at V and 1 base at J, leaving 6 bases unmatched. CDR3 size: 13 residues. Germline CDR1 SQVTM, CDR2 ANQGSEA. CDR3 nucleotides: TGCAGCGTAAGACAGGGCGGGTCCTACGAGCAGTACTTC. Amino acid sequence: CSVRQGGSYEQYF.

This chain joins TRBV11-1 and TRBJ2-1; 11 bases map to TRBD2. Germline loops: CDR1 SGHAT, CDR2 FQDESV (reference sequence). The CDR3 runs 14 residues. V trimming: 4 bases; J trimming: 5 bases; junction bases outside the gene matches: 1. The CDR3 coding sequence is TGTGCCAGCAGCTCGGGACTAGCGGACAATGAGCAGTTCTTC. Translating it yields CASSSGLADNEQFF. The full variable domain, with the rest looked up from reference TRBV11-1 and TRBJ2-1, is EAEVAQSPRYKITEKSQAVAFWCDPISGHATLYWYRQILGQGPELLVQFQDESVVDDSQLPKDRFSAERLKGVDSTLKIQPAELGDSAMYLCASSSGLADNEQFFGPGTRLTVL.

This chain uses TRBV9 with TRBJ1-1; D is uncertain. CDR1 is SGDLS and CDR2 is YYNGEE in the germline V gene. The V end lost 0 bases, the J end lost 0 bases, and 12 bases lay between the germline ends. The CDR3 has 16 amino acids. The CDR3 DNA follows: TGTGCCAGCAGCGTAGGATGGACGGGGATGAACACTGAAGCTTTCTTT. It specifies CASSVGWTGMNTEAFF.

V usage is TRBV28 and J usage is TRBJ2-1; the match to TRBD2 covers 12 bases. Losses at the gene ends were 7 bases for V and 6 bases for J; bases not matched to a gene: 7. The CDR3 extends over 15 amino acids. The germline gives CDR1 MDHEN, CDR2 SYDVKM. The CDR3 protein is CASTTTSGSINEQFF. CDR3 in DNA: TGTGCCAGCACCACGACTAGCGGGAGTATCAATGAGCAGTTCTTC.

The CDR3 reads CASGLVMGGDEQFF. DNA for the CDR3: TGTGCTAGTGGTTTGGTAATGGGGGGGGATGAGCAGTTCTTC. V gene TRBV12-5 combines with J gene TRBJ2-1; TRBD2 matches at 7 bases. The germline gives CDR1 LGHNT, CDR2 FRNRAP. CDR3 length: 14 amino acids. The junction had 4 bases not matched to a gene; V was cut back by 0 bases and J by 8 bases.

The genes are TRBV6-6 and TRBJ2-1; D might be TRBD1 (5 bases). The CDR3 is made up of 14 amino acids. CDR1 and CDR2 (germline): MNHNY, SVGAGI (reference sequence). V lost 6 bases and J 7 bases, leaving 16 bases between the germline ends. The CDR3 bases are TGTGCCAGCAGCGCTACAGGTTCTGGGAATGAGCAGTTCTTC. Translated: CASSATGSGNEQFF.

This rearrangement joins TRBV18 to TRBJ1-1; 7 bases match TRBD1. This CDR3 is 14 amino acids long. With V trimmed by 3 bases and J by 5 bases, 6 bases remained unmatched. Per germline, CDR1 KGHSH and CDR2 LQKENI. This chain's CDR3 is CASSPRQGRTEAFF. CDR3 DNA: TGTGCCAGCTCACCTCGACAGGGAAGAACTGAAGCTTTCTTT.

This chain's CDR3 is CASSFFQGASGNTIYF. As DNA, the CDR3 is TGTGCCAGCAGCTTTTTTCAGGGGGCCTCAGGAAACACCATATATTTT. V and J are TRBV11-3 and TRBJ1-3, with TRBD1 matching over 8 bases. The germline V gene encodes CDR1 SGHNT and CDR2 YENEEA. This CDR3 comprises 16 residues. After removal of 3 bases from V and 4 bases from J, the junction contained 8 bases not matched to a gene.

This sequence joins TRBV15 and TRBJ2-1; 11 positions agree with TRBD2. CDR1 LNHNV and CDR2 YYDKDF come from the germline V gene (reference sequence). The CDR3 contains 15 residues. The trim removed 3 bases at V and 6 bases at J, leaving 4 bases unmatched. The chain's CDR3 is CATSSLAGGANEQFF. The CDR3 nucleotides are TGTGCCACCAGCAGCCTAGCGGGAGGAGCCAATGAGCAGTTCTTC.

The rearrangement joins TRBV4-3 to TRBJ2-3; D is perhaps TRBD2 (5 bases). This CDR3 spans 15 amino acids. Between the trimmed V and J ends, which lost 0 bases and 5 bases, there was a span of 12 bases. CDR1 is LGHNA and CDR2 is YSLEER in the germline V gene. The CDR3 region is CASSQDILRGDTQYF. The CDR3 bases are TGCGCCAGCAGCCAAGATATCCTCCGGGGAGATACGCAGTATTTT.

The chain uses TRBV19 and TRBJ2-7, with 8 bases lining up with TRBD2. This CDR3 comprises 16 residues. Germline loops: CDR1 LNHDA, CDR2 SQIVND (reference sequence). Losses at the gene ends were 6 bases for V and 0 bases for J; bases not matched to a gene: 10. CDR3 loop: CASRKEVGTSSYEQYF. The CDR3, as DNA: TGTGCCAGTAGAAAGGAGGTCGGGACTAGCTCCTACGAGCAGTACTTC.